This T cell receptor beta chain was observed in a study of cytomegalovirus exposure and HLA in healthy donors. Overall study results and limits: In a later analysis, DRB1 alleles had the most associated TCRs; HLA-C alleles the fewest. Per a prior analysis, the majority of TCR beta V segments were productive roughly 87% or roughly 30% of the time.

PCR involved 60 Vbeta and 13 Jbeta primers. Some clones are missing from TCRdb's copy, which holds only in-frame ones; the method was immunoSEQ multiplex PCR. This table has 190,000 or so clones, 80% appearing once. Germline V gene data show CDR1 as SGHVS and CDR2 as FQNEAQ. V lost 5 bases to trimming and J lost 0 bases, with 7 bases between them. This CDR3 has 13 amino acids. This clone was seen just once. Antigen specificity is unknown. Source material: PBMCs. This TCR derives from a boy under 18 in good health and CMV-seronegative. V is TRBV7-8 and J is TRBJ1-1, with no clear D. For the CDR3, the DNA is TGTGCCAGCAGCCCTCTTGTGAACACTGAAGCTTTCTTT. Protein: CASSPLVNTEAFF.